This TCR beta chain came from a study of blood T cell repertoires in COVID-19. Donors in Cohort 3 who had recovered were those with two negative PCRs, healthcare professional clearance, or resolution of their symptoms. This clone was observed a single time. Libraries were prepared by immunoSEQ multiplex PCR; TCRdb keeps only in-frame clonotypes and omits some of them. The sample carries approximately 450,000 clones, around 91% recorded once. CDR1 is SGHTA, CDR2 FQGNSA, per germline. The CDR3 is made up of 14 amino acids. V gave up 6 bases and J gave up 0 bases, with 9 bases separating them. The chain employs TRBV7-2 and TRBJ2-4; no clear D gene. Sequenced input: PBMCs or T cells enriched from blood (not recorded which). This receptor was identified in a man between 25 and 39 years old who had recovered from COVID-19. CDR3 region: CASSPRLAKNIQYF. The CDR3 region has the DNA TGTGCCAGCAGTCCCCGACTAGCCAAAAACATTCAGTACTTC.